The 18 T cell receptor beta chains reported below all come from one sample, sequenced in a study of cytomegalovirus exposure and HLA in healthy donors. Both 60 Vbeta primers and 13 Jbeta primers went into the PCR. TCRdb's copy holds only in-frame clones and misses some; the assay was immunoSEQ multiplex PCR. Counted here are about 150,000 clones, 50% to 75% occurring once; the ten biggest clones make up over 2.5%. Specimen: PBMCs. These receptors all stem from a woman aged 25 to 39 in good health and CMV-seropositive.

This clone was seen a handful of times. The CDR3 DNA follows: TGTGCCAGCAGTTACTCTCGGAACACTGAAGCTTTCTTT. As protein: CASSYSRNTEAFF. This chain links TRBV6-5 with TRBJ1-1; D unresolved. V lost 0 bases and J lost 1, with 3 bases in between. CDR3 size: 13 residues. Germline-derived CDR1 and CDR2 are MNHEY and SVGAGI.

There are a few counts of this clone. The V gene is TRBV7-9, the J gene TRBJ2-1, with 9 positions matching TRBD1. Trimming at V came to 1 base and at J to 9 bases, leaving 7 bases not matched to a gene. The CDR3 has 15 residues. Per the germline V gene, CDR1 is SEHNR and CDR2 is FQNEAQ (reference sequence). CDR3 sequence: CASSLVGQGQGEQFF. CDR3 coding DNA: TGTGCCAGCAGCTTAGTAGGACAGGGGCAGGGTGAGCAGTTCTTC.

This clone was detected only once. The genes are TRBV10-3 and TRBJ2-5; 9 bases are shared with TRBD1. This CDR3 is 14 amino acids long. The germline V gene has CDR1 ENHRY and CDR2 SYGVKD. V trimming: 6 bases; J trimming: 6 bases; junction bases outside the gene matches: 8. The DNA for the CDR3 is TGTGCCATCAGCGCCGGGACAGGGCTACAGACCCAGTACTTC. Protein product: CAISAGTGLQTQYF.

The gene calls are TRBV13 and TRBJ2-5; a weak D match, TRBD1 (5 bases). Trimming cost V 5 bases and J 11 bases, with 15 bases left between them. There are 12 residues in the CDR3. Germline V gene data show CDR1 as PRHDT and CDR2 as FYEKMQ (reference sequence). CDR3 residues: CASSAQGAEQYF. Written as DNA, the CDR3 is TGTGCCAGCAGCGCCCAGGGTGCGGAGCAGTACTTC.

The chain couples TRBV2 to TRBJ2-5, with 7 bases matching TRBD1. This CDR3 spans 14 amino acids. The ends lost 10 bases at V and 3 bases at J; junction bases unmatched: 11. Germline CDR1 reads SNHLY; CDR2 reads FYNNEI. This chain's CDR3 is CATGKGALEETQYF. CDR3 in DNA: TGTGCCACCGGGAAGGGGGCCTTGGAAGAGACCCAGTACTTC.

DNA for the CDR3: TGTGCCAGCATGAGGGACTTCGCTTTCTTT. Translating it yields CASMRDFAFF. The gene calls are TRBV6-1 and TRBJ1-1; TRBD1 is a possible D gene (5 bases). Germline-derived CDR1 and CDR2 are MNHNS and SASEGT. V was trimmed by 7 bases and J by 11 bases, leaving 11 bases between them. This CDR3 comprises 10 residues.

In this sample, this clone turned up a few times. This CDR3 reads CASSFTPGTGKETQYF. The CDR3 coding sequence is TGTGCCAGCAGCTTTACCCCCGGGACAGGGAAAGAGACCCAGTACTTC. The chain employs TRBV7-9 and TRBJ2-5; TRBD1 aligns across 9 bases. The ends lost 3 bases at V and 3 bases at J; junction bases unmatched: 8. In germline, CDR1 is SEHNR, CDR2 FQNEAQ (reference sequence). CDR3 length equals 16 residues.

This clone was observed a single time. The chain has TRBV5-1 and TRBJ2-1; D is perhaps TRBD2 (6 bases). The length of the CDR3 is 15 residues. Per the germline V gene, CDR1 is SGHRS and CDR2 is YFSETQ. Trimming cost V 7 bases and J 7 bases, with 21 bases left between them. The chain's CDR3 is CASSRDFRFRNEQFF. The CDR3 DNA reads TGCGCCAGCTCCCGGGACTTTCGGTTTCGGAATGAGCAGTTCTTC.

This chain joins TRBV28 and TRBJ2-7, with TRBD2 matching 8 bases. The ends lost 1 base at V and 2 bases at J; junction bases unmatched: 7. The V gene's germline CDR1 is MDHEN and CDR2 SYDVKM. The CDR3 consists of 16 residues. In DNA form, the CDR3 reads TGTGCCAGCAGTTTATCTGGCGGGGGGCCTCCCTACGAGCAGTACTTC. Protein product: CASSLSGGGPPYEQYF.

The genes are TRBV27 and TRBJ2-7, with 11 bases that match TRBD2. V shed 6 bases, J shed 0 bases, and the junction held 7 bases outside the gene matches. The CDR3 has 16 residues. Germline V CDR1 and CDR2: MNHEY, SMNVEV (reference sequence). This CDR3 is CASRMKLAGGSYEQYF. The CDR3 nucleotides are TGTGCCAGCAGAATGAAGCTAGCGGGGGGCTCCTACGAGCAGTACTTC.

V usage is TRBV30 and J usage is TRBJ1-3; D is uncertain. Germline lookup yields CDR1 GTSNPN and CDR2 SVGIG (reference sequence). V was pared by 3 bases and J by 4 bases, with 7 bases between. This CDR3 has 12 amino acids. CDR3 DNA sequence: TGTGCCTGGAGGTACGGGGGAAACACCATATATTTT. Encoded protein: CAWRYGGNTIYF. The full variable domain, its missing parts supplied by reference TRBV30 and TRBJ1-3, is SQTIHQWPATLVQPVGSPLSLECTVEGTSNPNLYWYRQAAGRGLQLLFYSVGIGQISSEVPQNLSASRPQDRQFILSSKKLLLSDSGFYLCAWRYGGNTIYFGEGSWLTVV.

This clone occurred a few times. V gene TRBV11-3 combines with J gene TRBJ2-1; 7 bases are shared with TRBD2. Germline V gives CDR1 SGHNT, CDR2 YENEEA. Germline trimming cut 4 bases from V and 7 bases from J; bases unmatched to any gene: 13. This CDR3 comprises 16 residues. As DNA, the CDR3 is TGTGCCAGCAGCTCCCCCAGGGAGCGGGATTTTAATGAGCAGTTCTTC. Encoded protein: CASSSPRERDFNEQFF.

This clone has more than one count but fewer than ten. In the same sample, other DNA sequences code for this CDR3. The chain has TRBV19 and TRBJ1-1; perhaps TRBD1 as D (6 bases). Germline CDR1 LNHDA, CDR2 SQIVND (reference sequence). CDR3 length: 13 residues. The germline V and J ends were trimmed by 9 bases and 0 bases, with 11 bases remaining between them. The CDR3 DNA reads TGTGCCAGCAGCGGGACACTGAACACTGAAGCTTTCTTT. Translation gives CASSGTLNTEAFF.

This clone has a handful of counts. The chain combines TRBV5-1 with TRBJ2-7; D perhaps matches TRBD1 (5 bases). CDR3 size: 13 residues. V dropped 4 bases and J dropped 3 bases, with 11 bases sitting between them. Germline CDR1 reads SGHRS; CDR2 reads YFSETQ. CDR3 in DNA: TGCGCCAGCAGCATTGACAGAGTCTACGAGCAGTACTTC. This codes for CASSIDRVYEQYF.

The CDR3 region has the DNA TGTGCCTGGAGTCTTGCCTCCTACGAGCAGTACTTC. It codes for CAWSLASYEQYF. The V and J genes are TRBV30 and TRBJ2-5; D gene unclear. The closer fit of TRBJ2-7 to the DNA end suggests the J call may be wrong. The CDR3 loop spans 12 amino acids. The germline V gene encodes CDR1 GTSNPN and CDR2 SVGIG (reference sequence).

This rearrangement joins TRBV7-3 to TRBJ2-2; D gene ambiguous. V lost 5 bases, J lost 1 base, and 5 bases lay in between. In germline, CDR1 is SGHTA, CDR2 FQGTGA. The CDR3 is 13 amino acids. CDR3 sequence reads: CASSPKNTGELFF. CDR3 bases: TGTGCCAGCAGCCCAAAGAACACCGGGGAGCTGTTTTTT.

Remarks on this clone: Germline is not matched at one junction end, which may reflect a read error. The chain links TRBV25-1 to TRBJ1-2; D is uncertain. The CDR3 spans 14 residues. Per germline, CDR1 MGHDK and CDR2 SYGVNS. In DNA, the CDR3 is TGTGTCAGCAGTGAATTGGGGAGGAACTATGGCTACACCTTC. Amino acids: CVSSELGRNYGYTF.

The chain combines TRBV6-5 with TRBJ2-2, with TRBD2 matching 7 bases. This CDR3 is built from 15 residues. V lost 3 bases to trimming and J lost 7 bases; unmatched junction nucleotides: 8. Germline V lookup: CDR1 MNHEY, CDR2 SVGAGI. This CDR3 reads CASSYRAGLVGELFF. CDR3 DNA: TGTGCCAGCAGTTATCGAGCGGGATTGGTCGGGGAGCTGTTTTTT.